This T cell receptor beta chain was retrieved from a study of T cell responses to AZD1222 COVID-19 vaccine. CDR3 length: 13 residues. Germline lookup yields CDR1 KGHDR and CDR2 SFDVKD. V gave up 2 bases and J gave up 1 base, with 4 bases separating them. The data were produced by immunoSEQ multiplex PCR, yet TCRdb's version contains in-frame clones alone and is incomplete. The sample records 100,000 to 150,000 clones, around 83% being singletons. The rearrangement links TRBV24-1 to TRBJ1-1; no definite D call. The receptor was derived from an adult in good health. Sequenced here: peripheral blood, sampled on day 0 of AZD1222 vaccination. The CDR3 DNA reads TGTGCCACCAGTGATTCGAGGAACACTGAAGCTTTCTTT. Protein product: CATSDSRNTEAFF.